Presented here are 3 T cell receptor beta chains from one specimen sequenced in a study of technical replicates of blood from a few donors. Here immunoSEQ multiplex PCR was the method, and the copy in TCRdb shows in-frame clones only, minus some. The table records tens of thousands of clones, roughly 93% of them present only once. The sample taken for sequencing was T cells isolated from PBMCs. Receptors originate from a human donor in good health.

This clone was detected once. The rearrangement joins TRBV7-2 to TRBJ2-1; D might be TRBD1 (6 bases). The CDR3 runs 18 residues. Germline CDR1 SGHTA, CDR2 FQGNSA. V was trimmed by 4 bases and J by 0 bases, leaving 19 bases between them. CDR3: CASSWGPGLSSSYNEQFF. The CDR3, as DNA: TGTGCCAGCAGCTGGGGGCCAGGGCTCTCTAGCTCCTACAATGAGCAGTTCTTC.

The V call is TRBV6-1, the J call TRBJ1-1; D possibly corresponds to TRBD1 (5 bases). Deletions cut 5 bases from V and 1 base from J, with 8 bases between. The CDR3 is made up of 13 amino acids. CDR1 MNHNS and CDR2 SASEGT come from the germline V gene. Here the CDR3 reads CASSLGGNTEAFF. The CDR3 nucleotides are TGTGCCAGCAGTCTCGGGGGGAACACTGAAGCTTTCTTT.

This chain links TRBV9 with TRBJ1-1; no definite D call. Germline assignment: CDR1 SGDLS and CDR2 YYNGEE. V lost 1 base, J lost 0 bases, and 10 bases lay in between. The CDR3 runs to 15 residues. CDR3 region: CASSVSGSLNTEAFF. The DNA for the CDR3 is TGTGCCAGCAGCGTATCCGGGAGTTTGAACACTGAAGCTTTCTTT.